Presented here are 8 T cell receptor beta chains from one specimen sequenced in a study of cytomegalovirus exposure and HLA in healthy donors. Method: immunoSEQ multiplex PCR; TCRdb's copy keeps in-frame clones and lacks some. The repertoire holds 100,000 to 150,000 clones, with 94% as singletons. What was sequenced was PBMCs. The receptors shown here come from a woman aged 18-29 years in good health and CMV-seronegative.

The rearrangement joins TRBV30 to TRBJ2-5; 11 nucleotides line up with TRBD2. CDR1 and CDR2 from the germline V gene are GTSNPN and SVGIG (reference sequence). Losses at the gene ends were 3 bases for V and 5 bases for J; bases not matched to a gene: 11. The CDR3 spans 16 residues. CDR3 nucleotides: TGTGCCTGGAGCCGTACAAGGACTAGCGGGTTGGAGACCCAGTACTTC. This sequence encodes CAWSRTRTSGLETQYF.

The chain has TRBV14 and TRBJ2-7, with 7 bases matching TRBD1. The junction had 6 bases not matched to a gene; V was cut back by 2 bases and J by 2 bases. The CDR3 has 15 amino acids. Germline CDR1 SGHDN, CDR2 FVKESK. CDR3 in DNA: TGTGCCAGCAGCCAACGGATGACAGGGCCCTACGAGCAGTACTTC. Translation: CASSQRMTGPYEQYF.

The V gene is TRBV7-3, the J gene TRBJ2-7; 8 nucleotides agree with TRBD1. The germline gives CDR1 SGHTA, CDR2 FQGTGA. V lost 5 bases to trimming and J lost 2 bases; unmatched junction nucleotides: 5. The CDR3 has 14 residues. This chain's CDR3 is CASSNGQGPYEQYF. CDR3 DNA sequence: TGTGCCAGCAGCAACGGACAGGGACCCTACGAGCAGTACTTC.

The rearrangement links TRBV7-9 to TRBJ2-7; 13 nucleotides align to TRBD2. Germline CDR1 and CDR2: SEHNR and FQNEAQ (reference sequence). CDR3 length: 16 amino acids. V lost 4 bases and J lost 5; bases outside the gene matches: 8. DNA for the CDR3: TGTGCCAGCAGCTCCGGACTAGCGGGAGAAGTAGACGAGCAGTACTTC. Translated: CASSSGLAGEVDEQYF.

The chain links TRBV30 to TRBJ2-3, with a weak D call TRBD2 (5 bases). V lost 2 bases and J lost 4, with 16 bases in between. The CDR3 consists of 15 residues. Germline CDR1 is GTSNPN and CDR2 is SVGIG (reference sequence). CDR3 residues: CAWSREFFGADTQYF. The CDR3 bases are TGTGCCTGGAGTAGGGAATTCTTCGGGGCAGATACGCAGTATTTT.

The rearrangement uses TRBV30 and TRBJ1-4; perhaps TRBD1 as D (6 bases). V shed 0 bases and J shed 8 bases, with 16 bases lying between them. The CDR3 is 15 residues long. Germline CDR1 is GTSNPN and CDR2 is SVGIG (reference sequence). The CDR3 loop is CAWSVRVTGQEKLFF. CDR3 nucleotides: TGTGCCTGGAGTGTAAGGGTCACAGGGCAAGAAAAACTGTTTTTT.

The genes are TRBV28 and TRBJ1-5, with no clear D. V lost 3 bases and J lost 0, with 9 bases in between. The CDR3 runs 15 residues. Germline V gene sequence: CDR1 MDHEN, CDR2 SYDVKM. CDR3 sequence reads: CASSLQQYSNQPQHF. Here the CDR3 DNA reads TGTGCCAGCAGTTTGCAACAGTATAGCAATCAGCCCCAGCATTTT.

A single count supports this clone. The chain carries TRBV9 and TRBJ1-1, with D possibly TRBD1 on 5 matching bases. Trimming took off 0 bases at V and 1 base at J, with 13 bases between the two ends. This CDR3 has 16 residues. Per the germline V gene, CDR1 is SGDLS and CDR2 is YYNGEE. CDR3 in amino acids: CASSVGGAVGNTEAFF. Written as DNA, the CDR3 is TGTGCCAGCAGCGTAGGTGGGGCAGTGGGGAACACTGAAGCTTTCTTT.